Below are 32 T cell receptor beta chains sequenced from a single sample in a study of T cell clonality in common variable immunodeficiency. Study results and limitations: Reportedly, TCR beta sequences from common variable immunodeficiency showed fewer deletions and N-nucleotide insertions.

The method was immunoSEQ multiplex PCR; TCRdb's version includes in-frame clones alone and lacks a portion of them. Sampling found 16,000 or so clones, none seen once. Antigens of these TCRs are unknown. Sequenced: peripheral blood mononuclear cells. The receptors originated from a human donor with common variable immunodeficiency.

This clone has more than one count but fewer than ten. The part of the CDR3 DNA that was read is TGCAGCGCGGGACTAGCGGGGGGGTATAATGAG. It is translated as CSAGLAGGYNE. The CDR3 reads in full as CSAGLAGGYNEQFF. The gene calls are TRBV29-1 and TRBJ2-1; 16 bases line up with TRBD2. The read terminates 3 residues before the CDR3 end, so the remaining end is supplied by the germline J gene. CDR1 is SQVTM, CDR2 ANQGSEA, per germline. This CDR3 is 14 amino acids long. Unmatched junction bases numbered 4, after V lost 7 bases and J lost 7 bases.

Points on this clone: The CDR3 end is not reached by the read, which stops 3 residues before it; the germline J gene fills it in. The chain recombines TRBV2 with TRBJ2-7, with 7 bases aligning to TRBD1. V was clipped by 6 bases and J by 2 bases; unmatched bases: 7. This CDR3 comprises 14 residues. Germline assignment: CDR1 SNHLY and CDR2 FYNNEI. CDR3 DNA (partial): TGTGCCAGCAGGTCCGGGACAGCCACCTACGAG. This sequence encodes CASRSGTATYE. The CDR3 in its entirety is CASRSGTATYEQYF.

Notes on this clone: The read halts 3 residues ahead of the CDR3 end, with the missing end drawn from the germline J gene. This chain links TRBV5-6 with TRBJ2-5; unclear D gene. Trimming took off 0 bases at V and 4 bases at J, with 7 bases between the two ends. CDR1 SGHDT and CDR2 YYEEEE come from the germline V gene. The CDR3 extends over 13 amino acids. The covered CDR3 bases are TGTGCCAGCAGCTTGGACAGATTAGAGACC. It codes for CASSLDRLET. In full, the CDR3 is CASSLDRLETQYF.

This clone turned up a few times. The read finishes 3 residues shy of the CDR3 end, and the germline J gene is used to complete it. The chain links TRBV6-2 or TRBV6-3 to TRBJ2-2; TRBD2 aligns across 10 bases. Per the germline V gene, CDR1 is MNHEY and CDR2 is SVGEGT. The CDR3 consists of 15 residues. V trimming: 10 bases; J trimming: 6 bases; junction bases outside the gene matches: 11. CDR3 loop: CATRVSGGVAGELFF. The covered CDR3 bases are TGTGCCACCCGAGTGAGCGGGGGGGTAGCCGGGGAG.

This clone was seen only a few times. The CDR3 bases that were read are TGTGCCAGCAGCCCCTTCACAGTCTCCTACAATGAG. Translating gives CASSPFTVSYNE. The complete CDR3 sequence is CASSPFTVSYNEQFF. The V call is TRBV7-8, the J call TRBJ2-1; D gene unclear. Read coverage stops 3 residues before the CDR3 terminus; the germline J gene supplies the remainder. The ends were cut back, 5 bases at V and 0 bases at J, with 11 bases in the middle. The CDR3 totals 15 residues. Germline CDR1 is SGHVS and CDR2 is FQNEAQ.

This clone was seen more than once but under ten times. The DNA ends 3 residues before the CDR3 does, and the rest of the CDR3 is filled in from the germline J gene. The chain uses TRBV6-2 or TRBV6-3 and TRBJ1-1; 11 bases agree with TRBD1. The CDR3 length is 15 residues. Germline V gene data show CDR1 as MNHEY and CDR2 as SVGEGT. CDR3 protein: CASSLYGTGGVEAFF. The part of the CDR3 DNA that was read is TGTGCCAGCAGTCTGTATGGGACAGGGGGAGTGGAA.

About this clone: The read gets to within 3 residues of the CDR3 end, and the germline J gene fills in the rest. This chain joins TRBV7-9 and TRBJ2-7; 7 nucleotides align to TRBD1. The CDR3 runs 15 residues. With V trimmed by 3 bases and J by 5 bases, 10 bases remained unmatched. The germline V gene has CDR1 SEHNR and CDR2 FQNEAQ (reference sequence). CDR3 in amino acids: CASSFSQGSRDEQYF. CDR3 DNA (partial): TGTGCCAGCAGCTTTTCACAGGGGTCAAGAGACGAG. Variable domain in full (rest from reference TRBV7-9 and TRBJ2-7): DTGVSQNPRHKITKRGQNVTFRCDPISEHNRLYWYRQTLGQGPEFLTYFQNEAQLEKSRLLSDRFSAERPKGSFSTLEIQRTEQGDSAMYLCASSFSQGSRDEQYFGPGTRLTVT.

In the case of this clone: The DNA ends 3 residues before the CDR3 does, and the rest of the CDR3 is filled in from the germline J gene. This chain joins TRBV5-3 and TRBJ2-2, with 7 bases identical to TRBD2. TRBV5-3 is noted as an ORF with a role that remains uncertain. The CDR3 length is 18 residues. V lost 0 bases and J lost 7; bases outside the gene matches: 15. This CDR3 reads CARSLGPREPPGSGELFF. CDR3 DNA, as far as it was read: TGTGCCAGAAGCTTGGGACCGCGGGAGCCACCCGGGAGCGGGGAG.

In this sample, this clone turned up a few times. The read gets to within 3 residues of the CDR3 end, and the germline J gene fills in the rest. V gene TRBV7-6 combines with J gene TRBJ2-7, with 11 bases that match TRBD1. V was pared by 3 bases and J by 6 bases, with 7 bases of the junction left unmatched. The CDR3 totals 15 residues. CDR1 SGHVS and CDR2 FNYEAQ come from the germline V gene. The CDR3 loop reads CASSLSVGTGGEQYF. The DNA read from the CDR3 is TGTGCCAGCAGCTTGTCCGTGGGGACAGGGGGCGAG.

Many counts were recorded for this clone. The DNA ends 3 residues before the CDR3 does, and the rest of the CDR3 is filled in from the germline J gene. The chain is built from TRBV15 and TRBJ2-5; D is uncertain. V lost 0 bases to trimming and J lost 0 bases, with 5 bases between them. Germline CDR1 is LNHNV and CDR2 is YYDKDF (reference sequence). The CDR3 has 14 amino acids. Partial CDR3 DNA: TGTGCCACCAGCAGAGACAGGTACCAAGAGACC. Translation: CATSRDRYQET. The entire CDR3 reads CATSRDRYQETQYF.

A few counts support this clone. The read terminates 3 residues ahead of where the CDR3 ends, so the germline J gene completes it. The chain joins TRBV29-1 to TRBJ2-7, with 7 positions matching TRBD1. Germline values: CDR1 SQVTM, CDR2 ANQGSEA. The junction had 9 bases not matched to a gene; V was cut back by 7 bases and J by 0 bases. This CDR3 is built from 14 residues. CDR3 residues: CSDQRTGSSYEQYF. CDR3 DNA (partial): TGCAGCGACCAAAGGACAGGTTCCTCCTACGAG.

The CDR3 sequence: CASSTRTGTTFYGYTF. The CDR3 bases that were read are TGTGCCAGTAGTACTCGGACAGGGACTACCTTCTATGGC. This chain uses TRBV19 with TRBJ1-2; TRBD1 matches at 8 bases. The sequenced fragment ends 3 residues before the CDR3 boundary, so the rest is inferred from the germline J gene. Germline loops: CDR1 LNHDA, CDR2 SQIVND (reference sequence). CDR3 length equals 16 residues. V was pared by 4 bases and J by 4 bases, with 11 bases of the junction left unmatched.

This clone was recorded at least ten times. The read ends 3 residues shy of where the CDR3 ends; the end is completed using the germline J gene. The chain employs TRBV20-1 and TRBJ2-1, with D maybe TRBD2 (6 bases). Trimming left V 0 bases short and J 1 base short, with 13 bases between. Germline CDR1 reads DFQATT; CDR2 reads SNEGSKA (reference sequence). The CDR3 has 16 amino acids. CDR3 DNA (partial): TGCAGTGCTAGAGATCCGGCTAGCGCTTCCTACAATGAG. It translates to CSARDPASASYNE. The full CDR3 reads CSARDPASASYNEQFF.

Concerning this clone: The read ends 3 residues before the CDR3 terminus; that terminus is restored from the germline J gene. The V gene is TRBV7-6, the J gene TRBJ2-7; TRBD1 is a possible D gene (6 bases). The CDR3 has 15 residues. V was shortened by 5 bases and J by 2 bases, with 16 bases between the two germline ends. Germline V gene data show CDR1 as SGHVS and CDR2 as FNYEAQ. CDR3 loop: CASSPLGRGPYEQYF. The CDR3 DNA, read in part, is TGTGCCAGCAGCCCCCTGGGCAGGGGACCCTACGAG. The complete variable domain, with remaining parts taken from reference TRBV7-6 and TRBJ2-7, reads GAGVSQSPRYKVTKRGQDVALRCDPISGHVSLYWYRQALGQGPEFLTYFNYEAQQDKSGLPNDRFSAERPEGSISTLTIQRTEQRDSAMYRCASSPLGRGPYEQYFGPGTRLTVT.

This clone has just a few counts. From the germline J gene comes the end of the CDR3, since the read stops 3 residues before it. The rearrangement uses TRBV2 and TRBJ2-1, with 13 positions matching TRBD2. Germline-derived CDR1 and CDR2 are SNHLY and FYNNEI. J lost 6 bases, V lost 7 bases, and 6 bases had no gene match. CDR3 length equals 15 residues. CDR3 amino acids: CASTAGLAGPNEQFF. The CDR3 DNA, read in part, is TGTGCCAGCACCGCGGGACTAGCGGGGCCCAATGAG.

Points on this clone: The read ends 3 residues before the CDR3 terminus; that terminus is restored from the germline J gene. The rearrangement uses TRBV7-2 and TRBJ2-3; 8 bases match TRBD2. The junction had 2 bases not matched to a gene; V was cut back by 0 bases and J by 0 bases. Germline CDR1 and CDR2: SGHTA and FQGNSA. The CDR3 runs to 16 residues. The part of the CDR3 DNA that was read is TGTGCCAGCAGCTTAGCCGCGGGGGGAAGCACAGATACG. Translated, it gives CASSLAAGGSTDT. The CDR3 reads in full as CASSLAAGGSTDTQYF.

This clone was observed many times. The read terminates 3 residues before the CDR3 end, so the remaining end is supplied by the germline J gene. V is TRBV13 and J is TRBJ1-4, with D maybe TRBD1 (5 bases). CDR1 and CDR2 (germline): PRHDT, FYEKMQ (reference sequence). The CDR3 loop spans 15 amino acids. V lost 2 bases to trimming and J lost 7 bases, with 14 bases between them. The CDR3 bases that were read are TGTGCCAGCAGCTTAAGGCAGGGATGGAGTGAAAAA. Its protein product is CASSLRQGWSEK. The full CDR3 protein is CASSLRQGWSEKLFF.

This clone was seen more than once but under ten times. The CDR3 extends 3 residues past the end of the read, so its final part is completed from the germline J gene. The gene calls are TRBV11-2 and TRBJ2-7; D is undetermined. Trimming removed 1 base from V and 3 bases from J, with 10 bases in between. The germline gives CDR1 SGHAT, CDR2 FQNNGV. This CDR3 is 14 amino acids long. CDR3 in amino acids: CASSLVGSHYEQYF. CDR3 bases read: TGTGCCAGCAGCTTAGTCGGGTCCCACTACGAG.

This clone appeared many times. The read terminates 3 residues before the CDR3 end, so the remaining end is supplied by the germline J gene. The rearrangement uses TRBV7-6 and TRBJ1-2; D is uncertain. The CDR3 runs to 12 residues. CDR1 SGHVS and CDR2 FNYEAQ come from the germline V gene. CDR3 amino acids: CASSLGGLGYTF. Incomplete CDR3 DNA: TGTGCCAGCAGCTTAGGAGGTCTCGGC.

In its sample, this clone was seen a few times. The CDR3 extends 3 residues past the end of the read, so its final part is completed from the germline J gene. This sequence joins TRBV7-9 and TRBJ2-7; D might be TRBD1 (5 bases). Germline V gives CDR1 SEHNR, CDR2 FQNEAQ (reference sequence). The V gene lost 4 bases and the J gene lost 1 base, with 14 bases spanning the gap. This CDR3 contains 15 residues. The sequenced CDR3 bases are TGTGCCAGCAGCTCCTCCCGGACATATTCCTACGAG. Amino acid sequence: CASSSSRTYSYE. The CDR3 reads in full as CASSSSRTYSYEQYF. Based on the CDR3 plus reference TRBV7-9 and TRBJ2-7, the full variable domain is DTGVSQNPRHKITKRGQNVTFRCDPISEHNRLYWYRQTLGQGPEFLTYFQNEAQLEKSRLLSDRFSAERPKGSFSTLEIQRTEQGDSAMYLCASSSSRTYSYEQYFGPGTRLTVT.

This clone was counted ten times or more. The CDR3 is CSAGDITGGGETQYF. CDR3 DNA, as far as it was read: TGCAGTGCTGGCGATATAACGGGGGGCGGGGAGACC. The chain employs TRBV20-1 and TRBJ2-5; D perhaps matches TRBD2 (7 bases). The read ends 3 residues early relative to the CDR3; the germline J gene fills the gap. Germline values: CDR1 DFQATT, CDR2 SNEGSKA (reference sequence). V gave up 5 bases and J gave up 5 bases, with 21 bases separating them. This CDR3 is built from 15 residues.

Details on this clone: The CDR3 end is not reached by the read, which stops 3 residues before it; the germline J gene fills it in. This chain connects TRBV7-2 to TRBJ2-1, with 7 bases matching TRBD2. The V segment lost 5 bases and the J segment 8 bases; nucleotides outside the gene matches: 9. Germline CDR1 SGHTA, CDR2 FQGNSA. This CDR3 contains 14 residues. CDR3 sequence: CASSPWTSIYEQFF. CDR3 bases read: TGTGCCAGCAGCCCCTGGACTAGTATCTATGAG.

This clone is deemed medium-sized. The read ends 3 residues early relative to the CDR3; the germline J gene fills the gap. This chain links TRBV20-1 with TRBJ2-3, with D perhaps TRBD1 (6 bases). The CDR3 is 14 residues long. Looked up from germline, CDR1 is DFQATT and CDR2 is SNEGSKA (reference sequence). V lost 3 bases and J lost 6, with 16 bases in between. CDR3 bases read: TGCAGTGCTAGGATGAGGGGGTCTAGGGATACG. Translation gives CSARMRGSRDT. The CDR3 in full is CSARMRGSRDTQYF.

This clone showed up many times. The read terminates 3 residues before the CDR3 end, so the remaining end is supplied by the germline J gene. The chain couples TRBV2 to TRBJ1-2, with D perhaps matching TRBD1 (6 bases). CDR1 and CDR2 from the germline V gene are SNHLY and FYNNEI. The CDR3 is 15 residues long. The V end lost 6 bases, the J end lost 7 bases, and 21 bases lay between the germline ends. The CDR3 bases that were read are TGTGCCAGCAGCCGTCAGGGGCATACCCGCAGTGGC. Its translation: CASSRQGHTRSG. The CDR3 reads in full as CASSRQGHTRSGYTF.

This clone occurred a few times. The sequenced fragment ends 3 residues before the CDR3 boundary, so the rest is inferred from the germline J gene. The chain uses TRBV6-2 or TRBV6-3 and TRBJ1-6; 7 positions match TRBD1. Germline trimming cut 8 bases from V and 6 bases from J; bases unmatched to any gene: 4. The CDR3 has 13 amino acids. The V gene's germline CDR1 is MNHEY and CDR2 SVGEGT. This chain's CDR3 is CASRGTANSPLHF. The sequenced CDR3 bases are TGTGCCAGCCGAGGGACAGCTAATTCACCC.

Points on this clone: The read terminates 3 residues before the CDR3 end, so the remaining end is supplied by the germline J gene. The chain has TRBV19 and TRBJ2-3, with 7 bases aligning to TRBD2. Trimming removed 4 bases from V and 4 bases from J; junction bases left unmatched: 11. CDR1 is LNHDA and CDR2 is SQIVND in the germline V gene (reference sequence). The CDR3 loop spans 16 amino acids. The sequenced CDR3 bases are TGTGCCAGTAGTACGATGCAACTCGGACTAGCAGATACG. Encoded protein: CASSTMQLGLADT. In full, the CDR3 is CASSTMQLGLADTQYF.

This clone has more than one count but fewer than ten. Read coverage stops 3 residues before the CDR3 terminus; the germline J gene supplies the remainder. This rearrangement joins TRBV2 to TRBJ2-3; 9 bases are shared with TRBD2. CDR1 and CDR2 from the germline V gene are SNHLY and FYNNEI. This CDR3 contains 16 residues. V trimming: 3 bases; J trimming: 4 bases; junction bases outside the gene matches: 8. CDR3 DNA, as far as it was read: TGTGCCAGCAGTGATGATGGAAGCGGGGGGTCAGATACG. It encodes CASSDDGSGGSDT. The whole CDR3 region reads CASSDDGSGGSDTQYF.

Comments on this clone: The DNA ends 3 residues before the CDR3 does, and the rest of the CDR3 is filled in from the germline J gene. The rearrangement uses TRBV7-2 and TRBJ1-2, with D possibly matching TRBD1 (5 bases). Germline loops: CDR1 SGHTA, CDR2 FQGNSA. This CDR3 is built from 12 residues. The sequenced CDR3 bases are TGTGCCAGCAGCCAGCAGGGTAGCGGC. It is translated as CASSQQGSG. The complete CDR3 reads CASSQQGSGYTF.

CDR3 protein: CASSVTGTGIASTDTQYF. Incomplete CDR3 DNA: TGTGCCAGCAGCGTTACCGGGACAGGAATTGCTAGCACAGATACG. This sequence joins TRBV7-6 and TRBJ2-3; 8 positions match TRBD1. The CDR3 is cut off 3 residues early in the read; its end comes from the germline J gene. This CDR3 has 18 residues. The V segment lost 5 bases and the J segment 0 bases; nucleotides outside the gene matches: 13. The germline V gene has CDR1 SGHVS and CDR2 FNYEAQ.

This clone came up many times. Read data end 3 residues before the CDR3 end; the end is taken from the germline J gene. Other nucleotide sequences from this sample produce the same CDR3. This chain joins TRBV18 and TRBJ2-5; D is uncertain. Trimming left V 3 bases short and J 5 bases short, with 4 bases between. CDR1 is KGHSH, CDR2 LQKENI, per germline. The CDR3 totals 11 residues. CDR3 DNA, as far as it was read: TGTGCCAGCTCACCCGGGGAGACC. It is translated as CASSPGET. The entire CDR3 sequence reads CASSPGETQYF.

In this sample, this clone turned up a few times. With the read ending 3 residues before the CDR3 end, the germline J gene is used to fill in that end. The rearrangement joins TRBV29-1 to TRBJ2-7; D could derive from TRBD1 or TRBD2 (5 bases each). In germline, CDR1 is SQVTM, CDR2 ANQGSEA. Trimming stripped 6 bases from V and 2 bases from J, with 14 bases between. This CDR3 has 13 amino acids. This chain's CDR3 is CSVQGEGPYEQYF. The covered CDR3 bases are TGCAGCGTGCAGGGAGAGGGCCCCTACGAG.

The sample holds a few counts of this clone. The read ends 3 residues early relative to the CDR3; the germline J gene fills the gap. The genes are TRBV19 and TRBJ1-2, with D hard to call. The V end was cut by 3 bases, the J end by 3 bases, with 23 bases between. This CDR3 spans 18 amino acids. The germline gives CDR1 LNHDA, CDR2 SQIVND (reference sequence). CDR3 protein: CASSIGLRPAAYDYGYTF. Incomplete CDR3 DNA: TGTGCCAGTAGTATTGGACTACGGCCCGCTGCATATGACTATGGC.